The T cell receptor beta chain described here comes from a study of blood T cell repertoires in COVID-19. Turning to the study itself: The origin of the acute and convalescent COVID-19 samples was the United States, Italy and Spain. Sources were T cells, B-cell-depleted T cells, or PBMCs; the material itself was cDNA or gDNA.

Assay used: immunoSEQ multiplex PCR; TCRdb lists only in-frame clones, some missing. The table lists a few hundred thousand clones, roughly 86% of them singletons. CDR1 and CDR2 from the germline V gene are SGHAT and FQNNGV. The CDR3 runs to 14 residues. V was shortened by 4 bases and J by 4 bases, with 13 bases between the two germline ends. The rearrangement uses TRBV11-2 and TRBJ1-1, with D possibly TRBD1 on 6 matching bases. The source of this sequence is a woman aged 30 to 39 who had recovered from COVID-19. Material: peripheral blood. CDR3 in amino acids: CASSSNYRVTEAFF. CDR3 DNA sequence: TGTGCCAGCAGCTCAAATTACAGGGTCACTGAAGCTTTCTTT.